These T cell receptor beta chains were read from a single sample in a study of T-cell memory formation after mild COVID-19. TCRdb re-derived calls from the 5' RACE reads in MiXCR, one entry per CDR3 protein. The table has about 160,000 distinct CDR3 sequences, 25% to 40% seen once; the top ten hold around 12%. Input material: PBMCs or a T cell subset sorted from them (not recorded which). The receptors were gathered from an adult woman who had mild COVID-19 (a few samples of this study predate the infection). Cell type and time point are not known. CDR3s include the opening cysteine and the closing phenylalanine or tryptophan. A D gene is named only where the DNA matches it firmly. Not every row has a clone size; where given, it reads once, few, many or a size class.

J,V,size,D,DNA,CDR3
TRBJ1-2,TRBV5-6,NA,TRBD1,TGTGCCAGCAGCGCGGGACAGATACATGGCTACACCTTC,CASSAGQIHGYTF
TRBJ2-3,TRBV24-1,few,TRBD1,TGTGCCACCAGTGATGAGCTTCCGGGACAGAGGACAGATACGCAGTATTTT,CATSDELPGQRTDTQYF
TRBJ1-2,TRBV20-1,NA,NA,TGCAGTGCTAGAGATCAAGTAGGGTACGGCTACACCTTC,CSARDQVGYGYTF
TRBJ2-3,TRBV5-1,NA,TRBD1,TGCGCCAGCAGCTTGGGGGACAGGGGCTTCGATACGCAGTATTTT,CASSLGDRGFDTQYF
TRBJ1-1,TRBV5-4,NA,NA,TGTGCCAGCAGCTCGGACAGAACGCGGAACACTGAAGCTTTCTTT,CASSSDRTRNTEAFF
TRBJ2-4,TRBV30,NA,NA,TGTGCCTGGGACACCTTAGCCAAAAACATTCAGTACTTC,CAWDTLAKNIQYF
TRBJ2-5,TRBV11-3,NA,NA,TGTGCCAGCAGCCCCGGCGTACGGAAGGAGACCCAGTACTTC,CASSPGVRKETQYF
TRBJ2-3,TRBV7-2,many,TRBD1,TGTGCCAGCAGCGCAATAGGTCGACAGGGTAGGACAGATACGCAGTATTTT,CASSAIGRQGRTDTQYF
TRBJ2-3,TRBV29-1,NA,NA,TGCAGCGGTTGCCGGGGGAGGCAAGATACGCAGTATTTT,CSGCRGRQDTQYF
TRBJ2-2,TRBV6-1,few,TRBD1,TGTGCCAGCAGGGCCGGGACAGGGAACACCGGGGAGCTGTTTTTT,CASRAGTGNTGELFF
TRBJ2-6,TRBV7-6,few,NA,TGTGCCAGCACCCCGGGAACCTCTGGGGCCAACGTCCTGACTTTC,CASTPGTSGANVLTF
TRBJ2-6,TRBV5-4,NA,NA,TGTGCCAGCAGCCCGGGATTAACTGGGGCCAACGTCCTGACTTTC,CASSPGLTGANVLTF
TRBJ2-3,TRBV14,NA,NA,TGTGCCAGCAGCCAAGAGGCCATAGACCACACAGATACGCAGTATTTT,CASSQEAIDHTDTQYF
TRBJ2-5,TRBV2,NA,TRBD1,TGTGCCAGCAGTCTCCCGGGACAGGGGGACCAAGAGACCCAGTACTTC,CASSLPGQGDQETQYF
TRBJ1-2,TRBV18,few,NA,TGTGCCAGCTCACGCTCCGGGACAACCCTCTATGGCTACACCTTC,CASSRSGTTLYGYTF
TRBJ2-1,TRBV6-5,NA,TRBD1,TGTGCCAGCTCCTTTACCGGGACAGGGAAAGGCAATGAGCAGTTCTTC,CASSFTGTGKGNEQFF
TRBJ1-1,TRBV30,NA,NA,TGTGCCTGGAGTCCTAAGACAGGCATTATGAACACTGAAGCTTTCTTT,CAWSPKTGIMNTEAFF
TRBJ2-7,TRBV19,NA,TRBD2,TGTGCCAGTAGTCGAGCGGGAGATGGGTACGAGCAGTACTTC,CASSRAGDGYEQYF
TRBJ2-7,TRBV7-9,few,TRBD2,TGTGCCAGCAGCCGTAGCGGGGGGGCCTCCTACGAGCAGTACTTC,CASSRSGGASYEQYF
TRBJ2-1,TRBV6-2/TRBV6-3,NA,TRBD2,TGTGCCAGCAGTTCTCTGACTAGCGGGAACAATGAGCAGTTCTTC,CASSSLTSGNNEQFF
TRBJ2-1,TRBV7-4,NA,NA,TGTGCCAGCAGCCCTCGGTGCGGCGACGGTTCCTACAATGAGCAGTTCTTC,CASSPRCGDGSYNEQFF
TRBJ2-6,TRBV20-1,few,NA,TGCAGTGTGGGCGGCAGTCCCTCTGGGGCCAACGTCCTGACTTTC,CSVGGSPSGANVLTF
TRBJ1-1,TRBV12-3/TRBV12-4,NA,TRBD1,TGTGCCAGCAGGAGGGGGGGTACAGGGGGCAGTACTGAAGCTTTCTTT,CASRRGGTGGSTEAFF
TRBJ1-1,TRBV7-9,once,NA,TGTGCCAGCAGCTTAGTAGTCCTGGCGGGGAACACTGAAGCTTTCTTT,CASSLVVLAGNTEAFF
TRBJ2-3,TRBV7-8,NA,TRBD2,TGTGCCAGCAGCTTACGCGGGGGACCCACAGATACGCAGTATTTT,CASSLRGGPTDTQYF
TRBJ2-3,TRBV12-3/TRBV12-4,NA,TRBD1,TGTGCCAGCAGCGAAACCGGGACAGGGGAAGATACGCAGTATTTT,CASSETGTGEDTQYF
TRBJ2-1,TRBV24-1,NA,TRBD2,TGTGCCACCAGTTCTAGCGGGAGGACGGGTGAGCAGTTCTTC,CATSSSGRTGEQFF
TRBJ2-7,TRBV12-3/TRBV12-4,few,TRBD2,TGTGCCAGCAGTTCCCCCCCGAGCGGGAGGTCCTACGAGCAGTACTTC,CASSSPPSGRSYEQYF
TRBJ2-1,TRBV3-1,NA,TRBD2,TGTGCCAGCAGCCAAGTAGCGGGGGCCCGCGGTGAGCAGTTCTTC,CASSQVAGARGEQFF
TRBJ2-3,TRBV7-9,few,NA,TGTGCCAGCAGCGTTGGGGGAGATACGCAGTATTTT,CASSVGGDTQYF
TRBJ2-1,TRBV4-2,few,NA,TGTGCCAGCAGCCAAGAAAGCGACTCCTACAATGAGCAGTTCTTC,CASSQESDSYNEQFF
TRBJ2-1,TRBV7-6,NA,TRBD2,TGTGCCAGCAGCTTACTAGCGGGGGGGCTTAACAATGAGCAGTTCTTC,CASSLLAGGLNNEQFF